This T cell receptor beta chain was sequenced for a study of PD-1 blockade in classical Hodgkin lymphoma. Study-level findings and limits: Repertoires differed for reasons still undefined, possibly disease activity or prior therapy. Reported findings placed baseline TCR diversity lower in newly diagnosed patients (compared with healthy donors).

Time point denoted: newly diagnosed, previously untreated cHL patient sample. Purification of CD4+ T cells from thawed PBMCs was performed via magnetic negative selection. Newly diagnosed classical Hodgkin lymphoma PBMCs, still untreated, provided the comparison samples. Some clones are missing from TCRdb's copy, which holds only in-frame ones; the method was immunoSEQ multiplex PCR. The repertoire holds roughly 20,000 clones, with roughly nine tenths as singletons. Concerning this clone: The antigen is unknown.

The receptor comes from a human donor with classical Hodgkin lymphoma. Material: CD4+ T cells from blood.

CDR3 DNA: TGTGCCAGCCTGGACGGGGACTACAATGAGCAGTTCTTC. It codes for CASLDGDYNEQFF. The V call is TRBV19, the J call TRBJ2-1; D possibly corresponds to TRBD2 (5 bases). Per the germline V gene, CDR1 is LNHDA and CDR2 is SQIVND (reference sequence). The CDR3 runs 13 residues. Trimming shortened V by 9 bases and J by 3 bases, and 12 bases separated the two germline ends.